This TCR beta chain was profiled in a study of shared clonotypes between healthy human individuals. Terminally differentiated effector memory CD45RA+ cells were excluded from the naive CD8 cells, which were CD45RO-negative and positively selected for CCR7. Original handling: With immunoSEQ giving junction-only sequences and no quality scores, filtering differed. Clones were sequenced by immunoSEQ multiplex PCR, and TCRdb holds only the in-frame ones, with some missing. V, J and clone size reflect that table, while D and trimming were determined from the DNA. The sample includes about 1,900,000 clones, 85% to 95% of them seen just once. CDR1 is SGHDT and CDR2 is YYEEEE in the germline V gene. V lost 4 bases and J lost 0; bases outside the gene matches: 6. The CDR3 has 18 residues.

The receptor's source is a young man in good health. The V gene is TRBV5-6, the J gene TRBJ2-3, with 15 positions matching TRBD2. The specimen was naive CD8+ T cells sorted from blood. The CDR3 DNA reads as TGTGCCAGCAGCCAATGGACTAGCGGGGGGGTAAGCACAGATACGCAGTATTTT. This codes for CASSQWTSGGVSTDTQYF.